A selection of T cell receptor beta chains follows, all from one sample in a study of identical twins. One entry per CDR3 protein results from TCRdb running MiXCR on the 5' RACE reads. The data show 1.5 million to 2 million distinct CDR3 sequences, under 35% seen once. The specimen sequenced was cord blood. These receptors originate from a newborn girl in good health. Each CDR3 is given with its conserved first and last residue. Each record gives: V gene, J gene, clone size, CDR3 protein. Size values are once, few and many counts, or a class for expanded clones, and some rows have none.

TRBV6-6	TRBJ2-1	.	CASSDTLAGGDEQFF
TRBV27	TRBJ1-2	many	CASSLQGYGYGYTF
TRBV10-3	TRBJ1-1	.	CAIGTNTEAFF
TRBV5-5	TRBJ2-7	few	CASSLAGVFGGSHEQYF
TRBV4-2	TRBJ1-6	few	CASSQSGITDSPLHF
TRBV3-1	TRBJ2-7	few	CASSQGGLAEFFSYNEQYF
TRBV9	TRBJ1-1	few	CASSVVRTYRGRGTEAFF
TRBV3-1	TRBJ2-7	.	CASSQGGGGHSYEQYF
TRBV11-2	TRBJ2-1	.	CASSLGLREGTRSYNEQFF
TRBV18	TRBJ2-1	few	CASSTRDRVKHEQFF